The clone carrying this TCR beta chain was counted between two and nine times. With V trimmed by 11 bases and J by 5 bases, 9 bases remained unmatched. This CDR3 has 14 amino acids. CDR1 is SNHLY and CDR2 is FYNNEI in the germline V gene. Data came from immunoSEQ multiplex PCR; TCRdb stores just in-frame clones and leaves some out. The sample consists of 95,000 to 100,000 clones, about 90% of them appearing once. The data were obtained in a study of T cell changes during pregnancy in multiple sclerosis. V and J are TRBV2 and TRBJ2-1, with 10 bases aligning to TRBD2. The material sequenced was peripheral blood, taken in the second trimester of pregnancy. The TCR comes from a female donor with multiple sclerosis, enrolled in a pregnancy study. CDR3 in DNA: TGTGCCTCGGGGGCTAGCGGGAGCAACAATGAGCAGTTCTTC. Protein product: CASGASGSNNEQFF.